These T cell receptor beta chains were read from a single sample in a study of regulatory T cells in long-lasting Graves disease. TCRdb reanalysed the multiplex PCR reads using MiXCR and keeps one entry per CDR3 protein. The table has about 620,000 distinct CDR3 sequences, roughly 15% seen once. The same specimen was also included in a second study, on T cells in Graves' hyperthyroidism and ophthalmopathy.

The starting material was peripheral blood mononuclear cells (PBMCs), obtained at new diagnosis, from a patient treated with antithyroid drugs. These TCRs come from a woman in her twenties or thirties with Graves disease. The CDR3 runs from the conserved cysteine through the conserved F or W. The D gene is left open where the match is weak. The size of a clone is reported for some rows only, either as once, few or many, or as a class for expanded clones.

len | abundance | j_gene | v_gene | d_gene | CDR3aa | CDR3nt
15 | few | TRBJ1-1 | TRBV5-6 | NA | CASSYLGRVNTEAFF | TGTGCCAGCAGCTACCTGGGCAGGGTGAACACTGAAGCTTTCTTT
15 | NA | TRBJ2-7 | TRBV28 | TRBD1 | CASNPPGTGRYEQYF | TGTGCCAGCAATCCCCCCGGGACAGGCAGGTACGAGCAGTACTTC
11 | many | TRBJ1-2 | TRBV2 | NA | CASRDTRGYTF | TGTGCCAGCAGAGACACCAGGGGATACACCTTC
14 | many | TRBJ1-1 | TRBV28 | NA | CASVESGFRTEAFF | TGTGCCAGCGTAGAATCAGGGTTCCGCACTGAAGCTTTCTTT
14 | many | TRBJ2-7 | TRBV29-1 | TRBD1 | CSGSTGTGNYEQYF | TGCAGCGGTTCTACCGGGACAGGGAACTACGAGCAGTACTTC
15 | many | TRBJ2-1 | TRBV2 | NA | CASSVVALFYNEQFF | TGTGCCAGCAGTGTCGTTGCCCTCTTTTACAATGAGCAGTTCTTC
13 | few | TRBJ2-7 | TRBV30 | NA | CAWSPGSTYEQYF | TGTGCCTGGAGTCCCGGGTCTACTTACGAGCAGTACTTC
13 | NA | TRBJ2-1 | TRBV24-1 | NA | CATSDWTYNEQFF | TGTGCCACCAGTGATTGGACCTACAATGAGCAGTTCTTC
16 | many | TRBJ1-1 | TRBV28 | NA | CASSLTNKLMNTEAFF | TGTGCCAGCAGTTTAACTAATAAGCTCATGAACACTGAAGCTTTCTTT
15 | NA | TRBJ2-1 | TRBV5-1 | TRBD2 | CASSYGAGGLDEQFF | TGCGCCAGCAGCTATGGGGCGGGAGGGCTTGATGAGCAGTTCTTC
15 | many | TRBJ1-1 | TRBV7-8 | NA | CASSLEGLRGREAFF | TGTGCCAGCAGCTTAGAGGGGTTGAGGGGCCGTGAAGCTTTCTTT
12 | many | TRBJ1-5 | TRBV24-1 | NA | CATIEGNQPQHF | TGTGCCACCATTGAGGGGAATCAGCCCCAGCATTTT
15 | NA | TRBJ1-4 | TRBV27 | NA | CASSVRGGANEKLFF | TGTGCCAGCAGTGTCCGGGGGGGGGCTAATGAAAAACTGTTTTTT
16 | NA | TRBJ2-1 | TRBV4-3 | TRBD2 | CASSQDSGSSYNEQFF | TGCGCCAGCAGCCAAGACAGCGGGAGCTCCTACAATGAGCAGTTCTTC
14 | NA | TRBJ2-1 | TRBV30 | TRBD1 | CAWRTGFTYNEQFF | TGTGCCTGGAGGACAGGGTTTACGTACAATGAGCAGTTCTTC
15 | NA | TRBJ2-7 | TRBV27 | NA | CASKSPIRGDYEQYF | TGTGCCAGCAAATCCCCAATCCGGGGAGACTACGAGCAGTACTTC
15 | NA | TRBJ1-1 | TRBV5-6 | TRBD1 | CASSLYRGQNTEAFF | TGTGCCAGCAGCTTATACAGGGGACAGAACACTGAAGCTTTCTTT
15 | many | TRBJ1-2 | TRBV3-1 | NA | CASSQEPGSGYGYTF | TGTGCCAGCAGCCAAGAACCAGGGAGTGGCTATGGCTACACCTTC
11 | many | TRBJ1-1 | TRBV7-8 | NA | CASSLAGEAFF | TGTGCCAGCAGCTTAGCCGGTGAAGCTTTCTTT
15 | NA | TRBJ2-4 | TRBV28 | NA | CASSPAWASGSGGHF | NA
15 | many | TRBJ2-7 | TRBV28 | TRBD1 | CASSGTGRSSYEQYF | TGTGCCAGCAGTGGGACAGGGAGGAGCTCCTACGAGCAGTACTTC
14 | NA | TRBJ1-1 | TRBV27 | NA | CASSPLGVNAEAFF | TGTGCCAGCAGTCCTCTCGGGGTGAACGCTGAAGCTTTCTTT
13 | NA | TRBJ1-3 | TRBV5-4 | NA | CASSWDTGNTIYF | TGTGCCAGCAGCTGGGACACTGGAAACACCATATATTTT
13 | NA | TRBJ2-3 | TRBV10-3 | NA | CAIRESSTDTQYF | TGTGCCATCAGGGAGTCTAGCACAGATACGCAGTATTTT
12 | NA | TRBJ2-7 | TRBV27 | TRBD1 | CASRDRGKEQYF | TGTGCCAGCAGGGACAGGGGCAAAGAGCAGTACTTC
16 | many | TRBJ2-5 | TRBV7-2 | NA | CASSLSLEEIVQTQYF | TGTGCCAGCAGCCTCTCACTGGAGGAAATTGTGCAGACCCAGTACTTC
13 | NA | TRBJ2-1 | TRBV5-1 | NA | CASSLAPADEQFF | TGCGCCAGCAGCTTGGCCCCCGCGGATGAGCAGTTCTTC
15 | few | TRBJ2-3 | TRBV5-1 | TRBD2 | CASSRPLAGTDTQYF | TGTGCCAGCAGCCGACCGCTAGCGGGCACAGATACGCAGTATTTT
15 | NA | TRBJ2-7 | TRBV5-1 | TRBD2 | CASSLAEAGNYEQYF | TGCGCCAGCAGCTTGGCAGAAGCGGGAAACTACGAGCAGTACTTC
16 | NA | TRBJ1-5 | TRBV18 | NA | CASSRAGPRGGQPQHF | TGTGCCAGCTCACGTGCCGGGCCGAGGGGCGGCCAGCCCCAGCATTTT
16 | NA | TRBJ2-3 | TRBV5-8 | NA | CASSHGAGSSTDTQYF | TGTGCCAGCAGCCACGGTGCAGGCTCTAGCACAGATACGCAGTATTTT
13 | few | TRBJ2-1 | TRBV27 | NA | CASKRNSFLEQFF | TGTGCCAGCAAAAGGAACAGTTTCCTTGAGCAGTTCTTC
13 | few | TRBJ1-1 | TRBV10-1 | NA | CASSVTTNTEAFF | TGCGCCAGCAGTGTCACTACGAACACTGAAGCTTTCTTT
15 | NA | TRBJ2-2 | TRBV9 | NA | CASSFGQRNTGELFF | TGTGCCAGCAGCTTTGGACAGAGGAACACCGGGGAGCTGTTTTTT
12 | many | TRBJ1-1 | TRBV20-1 | NA | CSAQRSNTEAFF | TGCAGTGCTCAACGTAGCAACACTGAAGCTTTCTTT
16 | NA | TRBJ2-1 | TRBV7-9 | TRBD2 | CASSLEPAGAFNEQFF | TGTGCCAGCAGCTTAGAGCCAGCGGGAGCTTTCAATGAGCAGTTCTTC
15 | many | TRBJ1-1 | TRBV7-9 | NA | CASSLARSLNTEAFF | TGCGCCAGCAGCTTGGCGAGGAGCCTGAACACTGAAGCTTTCTTT
15 | many | TRBJ1-3 | TRBV7-2 | TRBD1 | CASSSTGGNGNTIYF | TGTGCCAGCAGCAGTACAGGGGGGAACGGAAACACCATATATTTT
14 | NA | TRBJ2-2 | TRBV5-5 | NA | CASSFSGNTGELFF | TGTGCCAGCAGCTTCAGTGGGAACACCGGGGAGCTGTTTTTT
13 | NA | TRBJ2-5 | TRBV18 | NA | CASSRGEWETQYF | TGTGCCAGCTCCCGAGGGGAGTGGGAGACCCAGTACTTC
14 | NA | TRBJ1-3 | TRBV20-1 | NA | CSALGANSGNTIYF | TGCAGTGCTTTGGGGGCCAACTCTGGAAACACCATATATTTT
14 | many | TRBJ2-7 | TRBV6-1 | TRBD2 | CATRGLAGSYEQYF | TGTGCCACAAGAGGACTAGCGGGTTCCTACGAGCAGTACTTC
14 | NA | TRBJ2-5 | TRBV29-1 | NA | CSGRTLQGQETQYF | TGCAGCGGTAGAACCTTACAGGGTCAGGAGACCCAGTACTTC
17 | few | TRBJ2-1 | TRBV5-1 | TRBD2 | CASSPGLAGGLKNEQFF | TGCGCCAGCAGCCCTGGCCTTGCGGGAGGGCTGAAGAATGAGCAGTTCTTC
14 | NA | TRBJ2-3 | TRBV18 | NA | CASSPTKGRDTQYF | TGTGCCAGCTCACCGACCAAGGGGAGAGATACGCAGTATTTT
12 | NA | TRBJ1-1 | TRBV13 | TRBD1 | CASSSGTVEAFF | TGTGCCAGCAGCTCGGGGACAGTTGAAGCTTTCTTT